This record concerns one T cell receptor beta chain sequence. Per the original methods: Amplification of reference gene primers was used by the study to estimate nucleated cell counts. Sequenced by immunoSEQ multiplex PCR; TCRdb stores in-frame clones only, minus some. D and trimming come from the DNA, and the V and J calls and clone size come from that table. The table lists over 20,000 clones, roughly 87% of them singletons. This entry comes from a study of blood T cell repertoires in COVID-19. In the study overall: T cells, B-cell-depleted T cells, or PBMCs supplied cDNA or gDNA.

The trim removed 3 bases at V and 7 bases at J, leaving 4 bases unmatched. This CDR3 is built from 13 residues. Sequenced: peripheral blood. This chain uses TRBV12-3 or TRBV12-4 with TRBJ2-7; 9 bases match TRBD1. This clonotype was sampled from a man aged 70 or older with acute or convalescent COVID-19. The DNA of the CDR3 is TGTGCCAGCAGTTTTGGGACAGGGAGGGAGCAGTACTTC. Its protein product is CASSFGTGREQYF.